This T cell receptor beta chain was sequenced for a study of beta chain features in type 1 diabetes. The germline V gene has CDR1 MNHEY and CDR2 SVGAGI. The CDR3 has 14 residues. The ends were cut back, 6 bases at V and 4 bases at J, with 16 bases in the middle. Expressed TCRB transcripts were sequenced after all isolated RNA was converted to cDNA. The assay was immunoSEQ multiplex PCR, and TCRdb's table has in-frame clones only and misses some. The sample includes roughly 240,000 clones, roughly 14% of them seen just once. Source material: naive CD4+ T cells from blood. This chain uses TRBV6-5 with TRBJ2-7; D possibly corresponds to TRBD1 (5 bases). The TCR comes from a woman in her thirties or forties in good health. In nucleotides, the CDR3 is TGTGCCAGCAGGATGACCTTAGGGGCATACGAGCAGTACTTC. It encodes CASRMTLGAYEQYF.